Described below is a single T cell receptor beta chain sequence and its context. The antigen it recognizes is unknown. No base-level quality is on record; no much larger clone is a single base apart. The donors were healthy, HIV-negative adults with no recently reported acute infections or vaccinations. All donors were Caucasian adults living in Nashville, Tennessee, USA. CD4+ T cells were enriched by magnetic negative selection, after which naive cells were positively selected on CD45RA and the negative fraction was taken as the memory subset. Blood was obtained by leukapheresis, after which PBMCs were separated by Ficoll-Histopaque density gradient centrifugation and cryopreserved in liquid nitrogen vapor phase. Purity and quantity of every magnetically sorted T cell population were checked by analytical flow cytometry. From each sorted fraction, genomic DNA was isolated and quantified by UV absorbance on a Nanodrop 2000c.

Inclusive of the bounding cysteine and phenylalanine, the CDR3 is 15 residues long. CDR3 DNA is the only sequence kept; it has 45 bases, read in frame from the first base. The junction carries 15 bases between V and J, which are trimmed by 4 bases and 3 bases respectively. Based on the germline V gene, the CDR1 and CDR2 sequences are MNHNS and SASEGT. TCR CDR3 regions were amplified from genomic DNA by multiplex PCR using the deep immunoSEQ assay. Extracted genomic DNA from each cell subset was spread evenly across all wells of several immunoSEQ 96-well plates, with each plate serving as a replicate. For sorted subsets, each replicate PCR was loaded with about 0.2 ug genomic DNA, equivalent to 25,000 to 30,000 T cell genomes. Purified libraries were measured with a Qubit 3.0 fluorometer, size-checked on a Bioanalyzer 2100, and measured again with the KAPA Library Quantification kit. Every immunoSEQ 96-well plate was sequenced on a separate single-read 150-cycle Illumina NextSeq 550 flow cell. The study's processing was this. Because the immunoSEQ output included only junctional sequences and no quality scores, the filtering could not be the same as the filtering used for full-length reads. To assign V/J genes and CDR3, sequences were annotated against IMGT germline references using PyIR, a Python wrapper for IgBLAST v1.9. Reads were removed for weak V/J assignments (E-value above 1e-6), missing CDR3, stop codons, out-of-frame junctions, or ambiguous translated residues. V3J clonotypes were defined as sequences sharing the same inferred V gene, J gene, and CDR3 amino acid sequence. Percentage overlap between repertoires was computed as shared unique clonotypes divided by the size of the smaller repertoire. RTK rarefaction, the Chao1 estimator, and Recon v2.1 estimates of unobserved clonotypes were used to assess repertoire richness. Generation probabilities were computed with OLGA for all TCRbeta clonotypes obtained by the gDNA method from a few donors. TCRdb limited this immuneACCESS table to in-frame rearrangements with V and J called. A share of clones is missing; checked studies link under half to unresolved V genes, and the rest is unexplained. V and J calls and clone size are given by that table; D and trimming were obtained from the DNA. For this sample the table gives roughly 2,500,000 clones, of which more than 85% were detected only once. The ten largest clones take up 0.36% of the sample.

The data derive from a study of shared clonotypes between healthy human individuals (dated by TCRdb to 2020 to 2022). Regarding the research as a whole: Three men and a couple of women, aged 18 to 49 years, made up the cohort. Leukapheresis yielded between about 0.85 and 10 billion PBMCs per donor. Libraries were prepared and TCR repertoires were sequenced by different laboratories using diverse techniques, in order to increase sequencing depth and limit assay-specific biases. For each donor, CD4 naive and CD4 memory were each run on three plates, CD8 naive on two plates, and CD8 memory on one plate. Blood TCR repertoires of roughly five healthy adults were deeply sequenced to estimate repertoire size and the extent of clonotype sharing between individuals.

Broad study findings and their caveats: Naive subsets generally had larger estimated clonotype richness than memory subsets. Even with the large sequencing depth, rarefaction of the sorted-subset datasets indicated that sequencing was incomplete. Pairwise subsampling indicated that sequencing depth was expected to affect the degree of clonotype sharing among donors. Compared with non-shared clonotypes, clonotypes shared by all four sorted-subset donors had higher generation probabilities. When a handful of donors were compared, the shared fraction of clonotypes was around 5.1% for naive CD4, 3.5% for naive CD8, 2.3% for memory CD4, and 0.4% for memory CD8. The genetic and exposure-history diversity represented was limited by the small number of donors. Sampling was limited to blood, and TCR repertoires in tissue likely differ from TCR repertoires in blood.

The chain is assembled from TRBV6-1 and TRBJ1-2; the D gene remains uncertain. Material for sequencing was naive CD4+ T cells from PBMCs. According to the study, the label for this sample's cell subset or site signals: CD45RA+ positively selected. The receptor comes from a man between 18 and 29 years old in good health. Some clones in this sample may be carry-over from other donors' samples. In nucleotides, the sequence is TGTGCCAGCAGTGGCGGGTCAGCCTCGGACTATGGCTACACCTTC. It is translated as CASSGGSASDYGYTF.